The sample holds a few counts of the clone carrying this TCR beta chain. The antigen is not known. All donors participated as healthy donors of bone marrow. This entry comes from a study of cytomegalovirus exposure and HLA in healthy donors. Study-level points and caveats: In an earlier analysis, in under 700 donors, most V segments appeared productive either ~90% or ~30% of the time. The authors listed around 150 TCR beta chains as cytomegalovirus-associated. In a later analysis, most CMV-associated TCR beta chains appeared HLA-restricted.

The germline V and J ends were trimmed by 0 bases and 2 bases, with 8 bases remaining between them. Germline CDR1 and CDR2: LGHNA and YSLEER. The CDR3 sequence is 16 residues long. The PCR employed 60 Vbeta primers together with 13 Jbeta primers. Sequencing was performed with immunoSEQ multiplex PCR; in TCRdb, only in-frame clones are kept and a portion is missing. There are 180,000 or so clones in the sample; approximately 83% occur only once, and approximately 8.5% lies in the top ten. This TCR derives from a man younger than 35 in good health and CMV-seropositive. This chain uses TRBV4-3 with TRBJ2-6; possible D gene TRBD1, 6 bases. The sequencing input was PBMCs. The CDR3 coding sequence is TGCGCCAGCAGCCAAGATGGGACACCTGGGGCCAACGTCCTGACTTTC. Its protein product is CASSQDGTPGANVLTF.